Listed below are T cell receptor beta chains from one sample, sequenced in a study of blood T cell repertoires in COVID-19. Profiling relied on immunoSEQ multiplex PCR, and the TCRdb table lists in-frame clones only, not all of them. This table has roughly 61,000 clones, approximately 70% appearing once. The sequenced sample was PBMCs or T cells enriched from blood (not recorded which). The receptors shown here come from a woman aged 55-70 years who had been exposed to COVID-19. The CDR3 runs from the conserved cysteine through the conserved F or W. The order of the fields is clone size, D gene, J gene, V gene, CDR3 protein, CDR3 DNA. D genes are given only for firm matches. The listing skips clone size in some rows; elsewhere it reads once, few, many or a size class.

>.|.|TRBJ2-5|TRBV3-1/TRBV3-2
CASSQVGGGRETQYF
TGTGCCAGCAGCCAAGTTGGGGGGGGCCGAGAGACCCAGTACTTC
>once|.|TRBJ1-2|TRBV19
CASNQRGTYGYTF
TGTGCCAGTAACCAGCGGGGGACCTATGGCTACACCTTC
>.|TRBD1|TRBJ1-1|TRBV7-2
CASRPSQGAEAFF
TGTGCCAGCAGGCCTTCTCAGGGGGCTGAAGCTTTCTTT
>once|.|TRBJ1-1|TRBV20-1
CSADRHTEAFF
TGCAGTGCGGACAGACACACTGAAGCTTTCTTT
>few|.|TRBJ1-5|TRBV7-2
CASSLAGGNTGQPQHF
TGTGCCAGCAGCTTAGCGGGCGGGAATACGGGACAGCCCCAGCATTTT
>.|.|TRBJ2-5|TRBV5-1
CASSPGTPQETQYF
TGCGCCAGCAGTCCCGGGACACCACAAGAGACCCAGTACTTC
>.|.|TRBJ2-3|TRBV15
CATSRESGGVRTDTQYF
TGTGCCACCAGCAGAGAGAGTGGAGGGGTTCGCACAGATACGCAGTATTTT
>.|TRBD2|TRBJ2-7|TRBV30
CAWSATGTSGISPSYEQYF
TGTGCCTGGAGTGCCACCGGGACTAGCGGGATATCACCCTCCTACGAGCAGTACTTC
>.|.|TRBJ2-6|TRBV7-9
CASSAGQAGANVLTF
TGTGCCAGCAGCGCCGGCCAGGCTGGGGCCAACGTCCTGACTTTC
>once|.|TRBJ1-5|TRBV5-1
CASSLTGPNQPQHF
TGCGCCAGCAGCTTGACAGGGCCGAATCAGCCCCAGCATTTT
>few|TRBD1|TRBJ1-6|TRBV30
CAWRVDGTGNGSPLHF
TGTGCCTGGAGGGTTGACGGGACAGGGAATGGTTCACCCCTCCACTTT
>few|TRBD1|TRBJ2-5|TRBV15
CATSRAGQGTWETQYF
TGTGCCACCAGCAGAGCGGGACAGGGGACTTGGGAGACCCAGTACTTC
>.|.|TRBJ1-2|TRBV11-2
CASSRTDGDNYGYTF
TGTGCCAGCAGCCGGACGGACGGGGATAACTATGGCTACACCTTC
>.|.|TRBJ1-3|TRBV27
CASSSFYGSGNTIYF
TGTGCCAGCAGTTCTTTTTACGGGTCTGGAAACACCATATATTTT
>.|.|TRBJ2-1|TRBV9
CASSVARYSSYNEQFF
TGTGCCAGCAGCGTAGCCCGCTACAGCTCCTACAATGAGCAGTTCTTC
>.|TRBD1|TRBJ1-1|TRBV4-1
CASSQADRVNTEAFF
TGCGCCAGCAGCCAAGCGGACAGGGTAAACACTGAAGCTTTCTTT
>once|.|TRBJ2-2|TRBV15
CATSRVGGGNTGELFF
TGTGCCACCAGCAGAGTCGGGGGTGGAAACACCGGGGAGCTGTTTTTT
>.|.|TRBJ1-1|TRBV18
CASSTGGEAFF
TGTGCCAGCTCTACGGGGGGAGAAGCTTTCTTT
>.|TRBD1|TRBJ1-2|TRBV12-3/TRBV12-4
CASSGQGYYGYTF
TGTGCCAGCAGTGGACAGGGCTACTATGGCTACACCTTC
>.|.|TRBJ1-4|TRBV6-1
CASSEQTRQNEKLFF
TGTGCCAGCAGTGAACAAACAAGACAGAATGAAAAACTGTTTTTT
>.|.|TRBJ1-2|TRBV12-3/TRBV12-4
CASTLQGYYGYTF
TGTGCCAGCACCCTACAGGGATACTATGGCTACACCTTC
>.|.|TRBJ2-3|TRBV5-8
CASGRRGPQYF
TGTGCCAGTGGGAGGCGGGGGCCTCAGTATTTT
>.|.|TRBJ2-2|TRBV27
CASNPNPPHTGELFF
TGTGCCAGCAACCCTAACCCCCCCCACACCGGGGAGCTGTTTTTT
>.|.|TRBJ1-5|TRBV28
CASSNRGYNQPQHF
TGTGCCAGCAGCAATAGGGGGTACAATCAGCCCCAGCATTTT
>.|TRBD2|TRBJ2-4|TRBV7-9
CASSFRTSGKNIQYF
TGTGCCAGCAGCTTTAGGACTAGCGGCAAAAACATTCAGTACTTC
>.|.|TRBJ1-1|TRBV4-3
CASSRLQGTEAFF
TGCGCCAGCAGCCGCCTCCAGGGAACTGAAGCTTTCTTT
>.|TRBD2|TRBJ2-2|TRBV11-3
CASSPAGVNTGELFF
TGTGCCAGCAGCCCCGCGGGGGTGAACACCGGGGAGCTGTTTTTT
>.|TRBD2|TRBJ2-1|TRBV29-1
CSVGAGGQKRQFF
TGCAGCGTTGGAGCGGGAGGCCAAAAGAGGCAGTTCTTC
>once|.|TRBJ1-2|TRBV6-5
CASSYSMGSSNYGYTF
TGTGCCAGCAGTTACTCGATGGGCAGTTCTAACTATGGCTACACCTTC
>.|TRBD1|TRBJ2-5|TRBV27
CASSFLLTGKETQYF
TGTGCCAGCAGTTTCCTGTTGACAGGGAAAGAGACCCAGTACTTC
>.|TRBD2|TRBJ2-5|TRBV5-1
CASSYSGRFQETQYF
TGCGCCAGCAGCTATAGCGGGAGGTTCCAAGAGACCCAGTACTTC
>.|TRBD2|TRBJ2-1|TRBV5-4
CASSSRTSGYNEQFF
TGTGCCAGCAGCTCCCGGACTAGCGGCTACAATGAGCAGTTCTTC
>few|TRBD1|TRBJ2-7|TRBV5-1
CASSLRTGGTYEQYF
TGCGCCAGCAGCTTGAGGACAGGGGGCACGTACGAGCAGTACTTC
>few|TRBD1|TRBJ1-4|TRBV15
CATSRHQDRGYEKLFF
TGTGCCACCAGCAGACATCAAGACAGGGGCTATGAAAAACTGTTTTTT
>.|TRBD2|TRBJ2-1|TRBV29-1
CSVDVPSGLAVTNEQFF
TGCAGCGTTGATGTTCCTAGCGGGTTAGCTGTCACTAATGAGCAGTTCTTC
>.|TRBD2|TRBJ2-3|TRBV5-1
CASSLVLAGGPTQDTQYF
TGCGCCAGCAGCTTGGTTCTAGCGGGGGGCCCTACACAAGATACGCAGTATTTT
>.|TRBD2|TRBJ2-7|TRBV6-6
CASSYSGGRYEQYF
TGTGCCAGCAGTTACTCGGGCGGGAGATACGAGCAGTACTTC
>.|.|TRBJ1-6|TRBV18
CASSRPRGAQRAPLHF
TGTGCCAGCTCACGGCCACGGGGGGCCCAAAGGGCACCCCTCCACTTT
>.|.|TRBJ2-4|TRBV24-1
CATSDGDNVSKNIQYF
TGTGCCACCAGTGACGGGGACAATGTTTCGAAAAACATTCAGTACTTC
>.|.|TRBJ2-1|TRBV6-5
CASSTFNEQFF
TGTGCCAGCAGTACTTTCAATGAGCAGTTCTTC
>.|TRBD2|TRBJ2-1|TRBV7-2
CASRPKLANYNEQFF
TGTGCCAGCAGACCAAAACTAGCGAACTACAATGAGCAGTTCTTC
>.|.|TRBJ1-4|TRBV9
CASSVTGQFNEKLFF
TGTGCCAGCAGCGTAACAGGACAGTTTAATGAAAAACTGTTTTTT
>.|.|TRBJ2-2|TRBV12-5
CASGLVSTGELFF
TGTGCTAGTGGTTTGGTTAGCACCGGGGAGCTGTTTTTT
>.|.|TRBJ1-1|TRBV6-5
CASGGRRGAFF
TGTGCCAGCGGGGGGAGGCGAGGGGCTTTCTTT
>.|.|TRBJ1-1|TRBV11-1
CASSVLRTNANIKAFF
TGTGCCAGCAGCGTACTACGGACTAACGCCAATATTAAAGCTTTCTTT
>many|TRBD2|TRBJ2-7|TRBV7-2
CASSLEGTSGTYEQYF
TGTGCCAGCAGCCTCGAAGGGACTAGCGGAACCTACGAGCAGTACTTC
>.|.|TRBJ1-2|TRBV5-1
CASSLGAYGYTF
TGCGCCAGCAGCTTGGGAGCATACGGCTACACCTTC
>.|.|TRBJ1-1|TRBV20-1
CSASLQLNTEAFF
TGCAGTGCTAGTCTACAGCTGAACACTGAAGCTTTCTTT
>.|.|TRBJ2-3|TRBV7-9
CASSEGLRTDTQYF
TGTGCCAGCAGCGAGGGACTGCGCACAGATACGCAGTATTTT
>.|.|TRBJ1-1|TRBV11-2
CASTTQGNTEAFF
TGTGCCAGCACCACCCAGGGGAACACTGAAGCTTTCTTT
>.|TRBD2|TRBJ2-1|TRBV20-1
CSASDQRGYNEQFF
TGCAGTGCTAGTGACCAGCGGGGGTACAATGAGCAGTTCTTC
>.|.|TRBJ2-2|TRBV7-8
CASSPGRRGWHGTGELFF
TGTGCCAGCAGCCCGGGACGTCGGGGGTGGCATGGGACCGGGGAGCTGTTTTTT
>.|.|TRBJ1-4|TRBV2
CASSDHRGGKLFF
TGTGCCAGCAGTGATCATAGGGGGGGAAAACTGTTTTTT
>.|TRBD1|TRBJ2-7|TRBV6-5
CASSSTGGYEQYF
TGTGCCAGCAGTTCGACAGGGGGCTACGAGCAGTACTTC
>.|.|TRBJ2-5|TRBV15
CATSRDYSGRHVGETQYF
TGTGCCACCAGCAGAGATTACTCGGGGAGACACGTGGGGGAGACCCAGTACTTC
>.|.|TRBJ2-7|TRBV5-4
CASSLGGGGYEQYF
TGTGCCAGCAGCTTGGGGGGGGGCGGGTACGAGCAGTACTTC
>.|TRBD1|TRBJ1-2|TRBV2
CASRYRGQNGYTF
TGTGCCAGTCGATACAGGGGGCAAAATGGCTACACCTTC
>.|.|TRBJ1-3|TRBV7-9
CASSLSAGTGNTIYF
TGTGCCAGCAGCTTATCAGCAGGGACTGGAAACACCATATATTTT